Here is one TCR beta chain with its context. The antigen it recognizes is unknown. No clone much larger than this one lies a single base away; base qualities are absent. This sample stems from a study of T cell clones after liver transplantation (dated by TCRdb to between 2017 and 2020). About the investigation overall: The samples were obtained from ITN030ST, a randomized trial that attempted immunosuppression withdrawal within 2 years after liver transplantation. Blood samples were collected pre-transplant, pre-randomization before withdrawal, and post-randomization after either full withdrawal or failed withdrawal. Tolerance meant complete immunosuppression withdrawal for at least one year without liver enzymes rising beyond twice the upper limit of normal. Of the eight recipients, a few were HCV-positive, while the remaining recipients had been transplanted for non-autoimmune, non-viral indications. Donor-reactive T cell clones were identified using TCRbeta sequencing after a pre-transplant mixed lymphocyte reaction and were then followed in post-transplant blood. Third party-reactive TCRbeta sequences from pre-transplant MLRs were also identified as an antigen-independent comparator for donor-reactive sequences. The study cohort included 8 liver transplant recipients, of whom 3 were classified as tolerant and 5 as non-tolerant. The subjects received no induction therapy and were kept on standard immunosuppression until randomization at 12-24 months post-transplant.

Unstimulated PBMCs, after thawing, were stained for CD3, CD4 and CD8 and then FACS-sorted into CD3+CD4+ and CD3+CD8+ populations. All 8 studied subjects were randomized to immunosuppression withdrawal. The Qiagen DNeasy Blood and Tissue Kit was used for genomic DNA isolation. Using immunoSEQ, frozen genomic DNA was subjected to high-throughput TCRbeta CDR3 sequencing, a process that included PCR amplification, mapping, bias correction and internal controls. Per the authors' processing: Only productive rearrangements were retained, and each unique TCRbeta sequence was defined by its CDR3 nucleotide sequence together with its V and J gene. For a sequence to be called donor-reactive, it needed a frequency of at least 0.01% and at least 5-fold expansion in CFSE-low cells compared with unstimulated pre-transplant cells. Minimum frequency thresholds were set for each subject based on the unstimulated sample with the lowest template count, ensuring at least 90% detection power. Jensen-Shannon divergence between the top 1000 TCRbeta sequences post- versus pre-transplant served as the measure of repertoire turnover. Changes in detection of donor-reactive sequences were tested with two-sided Fisher's exact tests. Sourced from immuneACCESS, this table was stored by TCRdb with only in-frame sequences that have V and J called. A share of the clones is absent; for the studies checked, an unresolved V gene accounts for under half, and the remainder has no known explanation. D and trimming come from the DNA, and the V and J calls and clone size come from that table. The sample table records roughly 16,000 clones; approximately 80% of these occur just once. The top ten constitute 30% to 40% of the sample.

The paper as a whole reports these results and caveats: Donor-reactive sequences decreased more than third party-reactive sequences, which suggests partial antigen-specific deletion that was not related to withdrawal success. Since no allograft tissue specimens were available, donor-reactive T cells may have migrated into the graft instead of being deleted. Because of small, heterogeneous patient numbers and non-standardized post-transplant time points, the conclusions were only preliminary. A significant post-transplant decrease in circulating donor-reactive CD4 TCRbeta sequences was observed in most of the 8 subjects, irrespective of tolerance or HCV status. Low numbers of available donor cells limited the measurable donor-reactive repertoire in a couple of subjects. After accounting for repertoire turnover, donor-reactive detection was significantly reduced in 7 of 8 subjects for CD4 and 8 of 8 for CD8.

Between the V and J ends, shortened by 0 bases and 0 bases respectively, the junction contains 12 bases. Reading the germline V gene (reference sequence) gives CDR1 MNHEY and CDR2 SMNVEV. Measured from the cysteine to the phenylalanine, the CDR3 is 17 residues long. Only the CDR3 portion is preserved as DNA: 51 bases, with reading frame beginning at the first base. The sample in question was CD8+ T cells from blood, obtained roughly 50 months after liver transplant. The clonotype originates from a human patient who received a liver transplant. After a transplant, not all T cells may be the patient's own; some may come from the graft donor. Recombination connected TRBV27 to TRBJ2-1, with an unclear D gene assignment. The sequenced DNA is TGTGCCAGCAGTTTATCGATCAGACACAGCTCCTACAATGAGCAGTTCTTC. Its amino acids are CASSLSIRHSSYNEQFF.